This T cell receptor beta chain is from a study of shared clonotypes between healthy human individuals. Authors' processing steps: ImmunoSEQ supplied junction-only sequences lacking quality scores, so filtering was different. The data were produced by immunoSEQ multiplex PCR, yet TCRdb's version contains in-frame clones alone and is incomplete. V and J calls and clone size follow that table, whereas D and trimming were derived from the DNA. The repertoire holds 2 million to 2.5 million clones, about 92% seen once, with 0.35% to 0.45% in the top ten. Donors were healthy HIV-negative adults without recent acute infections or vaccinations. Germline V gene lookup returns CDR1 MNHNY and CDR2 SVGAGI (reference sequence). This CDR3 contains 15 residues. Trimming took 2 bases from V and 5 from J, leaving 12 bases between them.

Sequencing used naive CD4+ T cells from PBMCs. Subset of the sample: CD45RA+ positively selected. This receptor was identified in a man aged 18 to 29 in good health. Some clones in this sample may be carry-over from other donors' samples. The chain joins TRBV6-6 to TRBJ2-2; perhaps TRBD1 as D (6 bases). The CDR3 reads CASSYSRGRTGELFF. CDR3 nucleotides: TGTGCCAGCAGTTACAGCAGGGGAAGAACCGGGGAGCTGTTTTTT.